Presented here are 9 T cell receptor beta chains from one specimen sequenced in a study of cytomegalovirus exposure and HLA in healthy donors. PCR primers comprised 60 Vbeta and 13 Jbeta primers. Here immunoSEQ multiplex PCR was the method, and the copy in TCRdb shows in-frame clones only, minus some. Of approximately 110,000 clones in the sample, roughly three quarters were seen once. The sample taken for sequencing was PBMCs. Source of these receptors: a man younger than 40 in good health and CMV-seronegative.

This chain connects TRBV6-6 to TRBJ2-7, with D possibly TRBD1 on 6 matching bases. Deletions cut 7 bases from V and 5 bases from J, with 18 bases between. This CDR3 is built from 14 residues. Germline V CDR1 and CDR2: MNHNY, SVGAGI (reference sequence). In nucleotides, the CDR3 is TGTGCCAGCAAATACAGGGTACAGACCGACGAGCAGTACTTC. Protein: CASKYRVQTDEQYF.

The V call is TRBV2, the J call TRBJ2-5; 10 bases map to TRBD2. Matching the DNA end better, TRBJ2-7 makes the J call doubtful. The CDR3 contains 14 residues. Germline lookup yields CDR1 SNHLY and CDR2 FYNNEI. The CDR3 DNA sequence: TGTGCCAGCAGTGCGGGACTAGCGAACTACGAGCAGTACTTC. Protein product: CASSAGLANYEQYF.

The CDR3 region is CASRPGRRDYYGYTF. The CDR3 coding sequence is TGTGCCAGCAGACCCGGACGACGGGACTACTATGGCTACACCTTC. V is TRBV5-8 and J is TRBJ1-2; the D gene is possibly TRBD1 (5 bases). V was trimmed by 5 bases and J by 3 bases, leaving 17 bases between them. The length of the CDR3 is 15 residues. Germline-derived CDR1 and CDR2 are SGHTS and YDEGEE.

The chain combines TRBV7-3 with TRBJ2-2, with 8 nucleotides matching TRBD2. J gave up 6 bases and V 5 bases, and 8 bases lay outside the gene matches. Germline CDR1 SGHTA, CDR2 FQGTGA. CDR3 size: 15 residues. The CDR3 reads CASSLGTRGAGELFF. In DNA, the CDR3 is TGTGCCAGCAGCCTCGGGACTAGAGGGGCCGGGGAGCTGTTTTTT. Complete variable domain (other parts from reference TRBV7-3 and TRBJ2-2): GAGVSQTPSNKVTEKGKYVELRCDPISGHTALYWYRQSLGQGPEFLIYFQGTGAADDSGLPNDRFFAVRPEGSVSTLKIQRTERGDSAVYLCASSLGTRGAGELFFGEGSRLTVL.

This chain links TRBV6-6 with TRBJ2-1; 7 positions agree with TRBD1. The CDR3 spans 15 residues. V trimming: 6 bases; J trimming: 5 bases; junction bases outside the gene matches: 10. Germline CDR1 is MNHNY and CDR2 is SVGAGI (reference sequence). Here the CDR3 reads CASSPGQEKNNEQFF. CDR3 bases: TGTGCCAGCAGCCCCGGACAGGAGAAGAACAATGAGCAGTTCTTC.

J is TRBJ1-4 and V is TRBV4-3, with D tentatively TRBD1 (5 bases). Germline assignment: CDR1 LGHNA and CDR2 YSLEER. The CDR3 contains 13 residues. V was trimmed by 6 bases and J by 5 bases, leaving 10 bases between them. CDR3 residues: CASRAGLNEKLFF. CDR3 bases: TGCGCCAGCAGGGCAGGGTTAAATGAAAAACTGTTTTTT.

The J gene is TRBJ2-4, the V gene TRBV19; a weak D match, TRBD2 (5 bases). The CDR3 is 14 residues long. The germline V and J ends were trimmed by 6 bases and 4 bases, with 13 bases remaining between them. Germline values: CDR1 LNHDA, CDR2 SQIVND (reference sequence). The CDR3 bases are TGTGCCAGTAGCACGGGGATTATAAAAAACATTCAGTACTTC. This translates into CASSTGIIKNIQYF.

The chain carries TRBV19 and TRBJ2-5; 12 bases align to TRBD2. Trimming at V came to 4 bases and at J to 3 bases, leaving 3 bases not matched to a gene. This CDR3 comprises 15 residues. CDR1 LNHDA and CDR2 SQIVND come from the germline V gene (reference sequence). This CDR3 reads CASSTASGREETQYF. In DNA form, the CDR3 reads TGTGCCAGTAGTACGGCTAGCGGGAGGGAAGAGACCCAGTACTTC.

The chain combines TRBV19 with TRBJ2-2, with D possibly being TRBD2 (5 bases). The CDR3 totals 13 residues. Per the germline V gene, CDR1 is LNHDA and CDR2 is SQIVND (reference sequence). V lost 6 bases and J 9 bases, leaving 14 bases between the germline ends. The DNA for the CDR3 is TGTGCCAGTAGCAATCGCGGGCTCAGGGAGCTGTTTTTT. Encoded protein: CASSNRGLRELFF.